The 29 T cell receptor beta chains listed next were all sequenced from one sample in a study of T-cell memory formation after mild COVID-19. In TCRdb, the 5' RACE reads were re-called with MiXCR into one record per CDR3 protein. The sample holds under 450,000 distinct CDR3 sequences, 20% to 25% seen once. The specimen was PBMCs or a T cell subset sorted from them (not recorded which). All receptors derive from a man between 18 and 29 years old who had mild COVID-19 (a few samples of this study predate the infection). Cell type and time point are not known.

This clonotype turned up a few times. A much larger clonotype is one base distant, so this may be a read error. This rearrangement joins TRBV11-2 to TRBJ2-3; no reliable D call. The CDR3 has 14 amino acids. Trimming left V 5 bases short and J 0 bases short, with 9 bases between. Germline CDR1 SGHAT, CDR2 FQNNGV. CDR3 sequence: CASSPRLSTDTQYF. In nucleotides, the CDR3 is TGTGCCAGCAGCCCGCGCCTGAGCACAGATACGCAGTATTTT.

The chain has TRBV4-1 and TRBJ2-7, with D unresolved. This CDR3 comprises 13 residues. Per the germline V gene, CDR1 is MGHRA and CDR2 is YSYEKL. The V and J ends lost 2 bases and 6 bases respectively, with 11 bases between them. CDR3 loop: CASSQPPGLEQYF. CDR3 DNA sequence: TGCGCCAGCAGCCAACCCCCCGGGCTCGAGCAGTACTTC.

The V gene is TRBV18, the J gene TRBJ1-1, with no clear D. CDR1 and CDR2 (germline): KGHSH, LQKENI. The CDR3 length is 14 residues. V was clipped by 5 bases and J by 0 bases, with 10 bases between them. CDR3 nucleotides: TGTGCCAGCTCAGTGGAAGAGATGAACACTGAAGCTTTCTTT. Its translation is CASSVEEMNTEAFF.

This clonotype appeared a few times. This sequence joins TRBV12-3 or TRBV12-4 and TRBJ2-2; no firm D call. V lost 2 bases and J lost 4, with 11 bases in between. The CDR3 totals 15 residues. CDR3 DNA sequence: TGTGCCAGCAGTTTAAGACCTATTCCCACCGGGGAGCTGTTTTTT. Translating it yields CASSLRPIPTGELFF.

This clonotype has only a few counts. The gene calls are TRBV6-6 and TRBJ2-7; D uncertain. Germline V CDR1 and CDR2: MNHNY, SVGAGI (reference sequence). Between the trimmed V and J ends, which lost 6 bases and 2 bases, there was a span of 11 bases. There are 13 residues in the CDR3. CDR3 sequence: CASRNSDTYEQYV. In nucleotides, the CDR3 is TGTGCCAGCAGAAACAGCGATACCTACGAGCAGTACGTC.

This clonotype was observed a few times. The chain has TRBV5-1 and TRBJ1-2; D unresolved. This CDR3 has 15 amino acids. V lost 2 bases, J lost 3 bases, and 14 bases lay in between. Germline values: CDR1 SGHRS, CDR2 YFSETQ. The chain's CDR3 is CASSFGSPSHYGYTF. The CDR3 coding sequence is TGCGCCAGCAGCTTCGGGTCCCCCTCTCACTATGGCTACACCTTC.

The chain carries TRBV7-9 and TRBJ2-6; D is undetermined. CDR1 is SEHNR, CDR2 FQNEAQ, per germline (reference sequence). The length of the CDR3 is 14 residues. The V end was cut by 5 bases, the J end by 4 bases, with 9 bases between. CDR3 in DNA: TGTGCCAGCAGCCCAGGTTGGGGGGCCAACGTCCTGACTTTC. Translating gives CASSPGWGANVLTF.

This clonotype was detected a few times. This chain joins TRBV20-1 and TRBJ2-5; the match to TRBD2 covers 11 bases. The germline V gene encodes CDR1 DFQATT and CDR2 SNEGSKA (reference sequence). The CDR3 loop spans 16 amino acids. J lost 2 bases, V lost 3 bases, and 8 bases had no gene match. The CDR3 is CSARAPSGGLQETQYF. DNA for the CDR3: TGCAGTGCTAGGGCACCTAGCGGGGGGTTACAAGAGACCCAGTACTTC.

V gene TRBV20-1 combines with J gene TRBJ2-1; a weak D match, TRBD1 (5 bases). Germline-derived CDR1 and CDR2 are DFQATT and SNEGSKA (reference sequence). CDR3 length: 11 residues. Between the trimmed V and J ends, which lost 0 bases and 10 bases, there was a span of 7 bases. The CDR3 sequence: CSARDKGEQFF. Written as DNA, the CDR3 is TGCAGTGCTAGAGATAAGGGGGAGCAGTTCTTC.

In this sample, this clonotype turned up a few times. The chain joins TRBV5-1 to TRBJ2-3, with 7 bases matching TRBD2. This CDR3 has 13 residues. Trimming removed 3 bases from V and 6 bases from J; junction bases left unmatched: 4. Germline values: CDR1 SGHRS, CDR2 YFSETQ. CDR3 bases: TGCGCCAGCAGCTCGCTGGGAGGGGATACGCAGTATTTT. Its protein product is CASSSLGGDTQYF.

This clonotype has a count of ten or more. The rearrangement links TRBV25-1 to TRBJ2-1, with D possibly matching TRBD1 (6 bases). There are 14 residues in the CDR3. Trimming removed 7 bases at V and 1 base at J, with 11 bases between. CDR1 and CDR2 from the germline V gene are MGHDK and SYGVNS. CDR3 DNA sequence: TGTGCCAGCACCCGGGACACGTCCTACAATGAGCAGTTCTTC. Its translation is CASTRDTSYNEQFF.

This clonotype has only a few counts. This chain connects TRBV7-9 to TRBJ2-7; no clear D. Trimming took 5 bases from V and 2 from J, leaving 16 bases between them. This CDR3 spans 15 amino acids. Germline lookup yields CDR1 SEHNR and CDR2 FQNEAQ (reference sequence). The DNA of the CDR3 is TGTGCCAGCAGCCAGCAGACGAGGCAGCCCTACGAGCAGTACTTC. This sequence encodes CASSQQTRQPYEQYF.

This clonotype was seen more than once but under ten times. The rearrangement uses TRBV5-1 and TRBJ1-2, with D tentatively TRBD1 (5 bases). This CDR3 region has 13 residues. The V gene's germline CDR1 is SGHRS and CDR2 YFSETQ. The V and J ends lost 2 bases and 7 bases respectively, with 12 bases between them. In DNA form, the CDR3 reads TGCGCCAGCAGCTTCGGGGGTGTGGGTGGCTACACCTTC. Protein sequence: CASSFGGVGGYTF.

In this sample, this clonotype turned up a few times. The chain couples TRBV4-1 to TRBJ1-1; 10 nucleotides align to TRBD1. Germline values: CDR1 MGHRA, CDR2 YSYEKL. The CDR3 length is 15 residues. V shed 4 bases and J 1 base; nucleotides not matched to a gene: 3. The CDR3 region is CASSPGQGPNTEAFF. CDR3 nucleotides: TGCGCCAGCAGCCCGGGACAGGGGCCGAACACTGAAGCTTTCTTT.

At least ten counts were recorded for this clonotype. The chain combines TRBV7-2 with TRBJ1-4; unclear D gene. The germline V and J ends were trimmed by 5 bases and 6 bases, with 13 bases remaining between them. The CDR3 runs to 14 residues. Germline CDR1 is SGHTA and CDR2 is FQGNSA. In DNA, the CDR3 is TGTGCCAGCAGCAACCAGAAAGGGCATGAAAAACTGTTTTTT. This sequence encodes CASSNQKGHEKLFF.

This clonotype was seen more than once but under ten times. The chain recombines TRBV29-1 with TRBJ1-2; D unresolved. The germline V gene has CDR1 SQVTM and CDR2 ANQGSEA. The CDR3 runs 13 residues. V was cut by 3 bases and J by 1 base, with 9 bases left in between. The CDR3 loop is CSVEAGDNYGYTF. The DNA for the CDR3 is TGCAGCGTTGAGGCCGGGGATAACTATGGCTACACCTTC.

The chain joins TRBV20-1 to TRBJ1-1; TRBD1 agrees at 7 bases. This CDR3 contains 13 residues. CDR1 is DFQATT and CDR2 is SNEGSKA in the germline V gene (reference sequence). Unmatched junction bases numbered 4, after V lost 5 bases and J lost 1 base. Written as DNA, the CDR3 is TGCAGTGCTTCCGGGACAGAGAACACTGAAGCTTTCTTT. Protein sequence: CSASGTENTEAFF.

This clonotype showed up many times. The rearrangement joins TRBV7-9 to TRBJ1-2; D is unclear. This CDR3 comprises 12 residues. Germline loops: CDR1 SEHNR, CDR2 FQNEAQ (reference sequence). The V end was cut by 1 base, the J end by 4 bases, with 4 bases between. The DNA of the CDR3 is TGTGCCAGCAGCTTAGATGGCTATGGCTACACCTTC. Protein sequence: CASSLDGYGYTF.

This chain connects TRBV2 to TRBJ2-1, with TRBD2 as a possible D gene (6 bases). CDR1 is SNHLY and CDR2 is FYNNEI in the germline V gene. The CDR3 runs 15 residues. V was clipped by 6 bases and J by 6 bases, with 18 bases between them. The CDR3 DNA follows: TGTGCCAGCAGACAATGGCGGGGCCCCTCCAATGAGCAGTTCTTC. The encoded protein is CASRQWRGPSNEQFF. The whole variable domain, remainder taken from reference TRBV2 and TRBJ2-1, is EPEVTQTPSHQVTQMGQEVILRCVPISNHLYFYWYRQILGQKVEFLVSFYNNEISEKSEIFDDQFSVERPDGSNFTLKIRSTKLEDSAMYFCASRQWRGPSNEQFFGPGTRLTVL.

This clonotype was counted only a few times. The chain joins TRBV20-1 to TRBJ1-5; the D is unclear. V shed 5 bases and J shed 1 base, with 18 bases lying between them. There are 16 residues in the CDR3. Germline CDR1 is DFQATT and CDR2 is SNEGSKA (reference sequence). The DNA of the CDR3 is TGCAGTGCTTTCGGATCTCGAACGGAAAGCAATCAGCCCCAGCATTTT. Its translation: CSAFGSRTESNQPQHF.

The CDR3 nucleotides read TGTGCCATCAGTGAGTCCTCTCTCAACAATGAGCAGTTCTTC. It is translated as CAISESSLNNEQFF. The chain links TRBV10-3 to TRBJ2-1, with D unresolved. Trimming removed 0 bases at V and 5 bases at J, with 8 bases between. This CDR3 has 14 residues. Germline-derived CDR1 and CDR2 are ENHRY and SYGVKD.

The chain employs TRBV4-1 and TRBJ2-7, with D unclear. Trimming took off 4 bases at V and 0 bases at J, with 10 bases between the two ends. This CDR3 has 14 residues. From germline, CDR1 is MGHRA and CDR2 YSYEKL. The CDR3 DNA follows: TGCGCCAGCAGCCCGGACCCAATCTCCTACGAGCAGTACTTC. This encodes CASSPDPISYEQYF.

This clonotype showed up just a few times. This rearrangement joins TRBV3-1 to TRBJ2-1; D is possibly TRBD2 (5 bases). The V and J ends lost 4 bases and 7 bases respectively, with 14 bases between them. Germline CDR1 reads LGHDT; CDR2 reads YNNKEL (reference sequence). The CDR3 contains 14 residues. The CDR3 DNA is TGTGCCAGCAGCCTCCACCAGCGGAGGAATGAGCAGTTCTTC. It translates to CASSLHQRRNEQFF.

This clonotype turned up a few times. The chain links TRBV12-3 or TRBV12-4 to TRBJ2-1, with TRBD2 as a possible D gene (6 bases). The CDR3 runs 15 residues. Between the trimmed V and J ends, which lost 6 bases and 3 bases, there was a span of 15 bases. CDR3 in amino acids: CASSLGRSGYNEQFF. Here the CDR3 DNA reads TGTGCCAGCAGCCTCGGGAGAAGCGGCTACAATGAGCAGTTCTTC.

There are a few counts of this clonotype. The genes are TRBV7-2 and TRBJ1-1; D is possibly TRBD1 (6 bases). The V gene lost 3 bases and the J gene lost 2 bases, with 13 bases spanning the gap. This CDR3 contains 15 residues. Per the germline V gene, CDR1 is SGHTA and CDR2 is FQGNSA. The DNA of the CDR3 is TGTGCCAGCAGCTTTCAGGGGCCCGCCAACACTGAAGCTTTCTTT. Amino acid sequence: CASSFQGPANTEAFF.

The chain couples TRBV10-3 to TRBJ2-5; D not certain. V shed 6 bases and J shed 3 bases, with 8 bases lying between them. Per the germline V gene, CDR1 is ENHRY and CDR2 is SYGVKD. The length of the CDR3 is 12 residues. In DNA, the CDR3 is TGTGCCATCAGCGCTGGGGAAGAGACCCAGTACTTC. It yields the protein CAISAGEETQYF.

This chain joins TRBV20-1 and TRBJ2-7; D is perhaps TRBD1 (6 bases). V lost 0 bases and J lost 2, with 11 bases in between. CDR3 length: 14 residues. Germline CDR1 is DFQATT and CDR2 is SNEGSKA (reference sequence). The CDR3 sequence is CSARDLPGAYEQYF. The DNA of the CDR3 is TGCAGTGCTAGAGATCTCCCAGGGGCCTACGAGCAGTACTTC.

V is TRBV12-3 or TRBV12-4 and J is TRBJ1-4; 8 bases are shared with TRBD1. Trimming at V came to 7 bases and at J to 7 bases, leaving 8 bases not matched to a gene. The length of the CDR3 is 14 residues. CDR3 DNA: TGTGCCAGCACCCTGACAGGGGTTGGTGAAAAACTGTTTTTT. Amino acid sequence: CASTLTGVGEKLFF.

A few counts support this clonotype. In DNA, the CDR3 is TGCAGCGTCACTCCAGGGAACACTGAAGCTTTCTTT. Residues: CSVTPGNTEAFF. The V and J genes are TRBV29-1 and TRBJ1-1; D not resolved. The CDR3 length is 12 residues. Germline loops: CDR1 SQVTM, CDR2 ANQGSEA. V lost 6 bases and J lost 1, with 9 bases in between.